This T cell receptor (beta chain) was sequenced during a study of shared clonotypes between healthy human individuals. On the study more broadly: Researchers drew samples from a couple of women and three men aged 18 to 49. Study-wide results and caveats: The sole specimen, blood, was sampled, and tissue repertoires likely differ. When naive CD4 clonotypes were compared across several donors, about 4.9% were shared.

TCRdb's copy holds only in-frame clones and misses some; the assay was immunoSEQ multiplex PCR. The sample holds about 2.1 million clones, 93% seen once. CD45RO-negative cells were positively selected for CCR7, leaving out terminally differentiated effector memory CD45RA+ cells. Only Caucasian adults living in Nashville, Tennessee served as donors. This clone showed up just a few times. Its antigen is still unknown. The germline CDR1 and CDR2 sequences are MDHEN and SYDVKM. Trimming shortened V by 6 bases and J by 5 bases, and 11 bases separated the two germline ends. The CDR3 has 13 residues. The genes are TRBV28 and TRBJ1-5; D not resolved. Sequenced material: naive CD8+ T cells from PBMCs. This receptor was taken from a man between 18 and 35 years old in good health. Some clones in this sample may be carry-over from other donors' samples. CDR3 in DNA: TGTGCCAGCAGCTTCTTGAGGGATCAGCCCCAGCATTTT. Translated: CASSFLRDQPQHF. The variable domain in full, completed from reference TRBV28 and TRBJ1-5, reads DVKVTQSSRYLVKRTGEKVFLECVQDMDHENMFWYRQDPGLGLRLIYFSYDVKMKEKGDIPEGYSVSREKKERFSLILESASTNQTSMYLCASSFLRDQPQHFGDGTRLSIL.